This passage covers 9 T cell receptor beta chains from one sample sequenced in a study of molecular identifiers for immune sequencing clone quantification (dated by TCRdb to the late 2010s). The library was obtained by PCR. The data were produced on an Illumina HiSeq 4000. TCRdb redid the processing of the public reads, applying fastp at Q25 and MiXCR, and retained in-frame beta chains. Every entry covers one CDR3 protein and lists the most common genes and DNA from its rows. The sample contains about 70,000 distinct CDR3 sequences, approximately 18% of them found a single time. The ten most abundant clones make up approximately 1.5% of the sample. The sample comprised naive CD8+ T cells from blood, with Jurkat cell RNA spiked in. This specimen's cell subset or site label, interpreted: FACS-sorted CD8+CD4-CCR7+CD45RA+ naive T cells. These receptors were obtained from a human donor in good health. Some libraries in this study had Jurkat cell RNA spiked in.

This clonotype was counted ten times or more. The V and J genes are TRBV29-1 and TRBJ1-2; perhaps TRBD1 as D (6 bases). CDR3 length: 15 amino acids. The germline V gene encodes CDR1 SQVTM and CDR2 ANQGSEA. With 3 bases removed from V and 7 bases from J, the gap between germline ends came to 21 bases. The CDR3 DNA sequence: TGCAGCGTTGACAGGGGCGCGGATTCGATGCTTGGCTACACCTTC. This gives the protein CSVDRGADSMLGYTF.

This clonotype was seen many times. For the CDR3, the DNA is TGCGCCAGCAGCTCCAAAACGGAAAACATTCAGTACTTC. Its translation: CASSSKTENIQYF. The chain joins TRBV4-1 to TRBJ2-4; D gene unclear. CDR1 is MGHRA and CDR2 is YSYEKL in the germline V gene. The CDR3 runs to 13 residues. The V end lost 5 bases, the J end lost 5 bases, and 10 bases lay between the germline ends.

This clonotype was observed at least ten times. This sequence joins TRBV29-1 and TRBJ2-7; 12 nucleotides align to TRBD2. The length of the CDR3 is 15 residues. V shed 0 bases, J shed 4 bases, and the junction held 4 bases outside the gene matches. The germline CDR1 and CDR2 sequences are SQVTM and ANQGSEA. CDR3 region: CSVEDRLAGAYEQYF. CDR3 sequence (DNA): TGCAGCGTTGAAGACAGACTAGCGGGAGCGTACGAGCAGTACTTC.

Sample share makes this clonotype medium-sized. This chain joins TRBV7-8 and TRBJ2-3; TRBD2 agrees at 9 bases. Germline loops: CDR1 SGHVS, CDR2 FQNEAQ. The CDR3 covers 22 residues. Trimming at V came to 4 bases and at J to 1 base, leaving 24 bases not matched to a gene. Here the CDR3 reads CASSSLDVWREGLMVGTDTQYF. The CDR3 coding sequence is TGTGCCAGCAGCTCCCTGGATGTCTGGCGGGAGGGCCTTATGGTGGGCACAGATACGCAGTATTTT.

For this clonotype: The junction and the germline gene differ at one end; a read error may be behind it. The chain employs TRBV4-1 and TRBJ2-7; D not resolved. From germline, CDR1 is MGHRA and CDR2 YSYEKL. The CDR3 has 15 residues. The CDR3 sequence: CTSSQDSRVSSKQYF. The CDR3 nucleotides read TGCACCAGCAGCCAAGATAGTCGGGTCTCCTCCAAGCAGTACTTC.

The genes are TRBV20-1 and TRBJ2-1; TRBD2 aligns across 12 bases. Germline V lookup: CDR1 DFQATT, CDR2 SNEGSKA (reference sequence). The length of the CDR3 is 16 residues. Unmatched junction bases numbered 5, after V lost 1 base and J lost 4 bases. CDR3 sequence: CSARVLAGGVYNEQFF. CDR3 DNA: TGCAGTGCTAGAGTCCTAGCGGGAGGGGTGTACAATGAGCAGTTCTTC.

This clonotype was observed at least ten times. The chain joins TRBV29-1 to TRBJ2-7; TRBD2 matches at 10 bases. The CDR3 contains 15 residues. V dropped 4 bases and J dropped 3; count of bases not matched to a gene: 9. The germline CDR1 and CDR2 sequences are SQVTM and ANQGSEA. CDR3 loop: CSVVISGRELYEQYF. In nucleotides, the CDR3 is TGCAGCGTTGTAATCAGCGGGAGGGAGCTCTACGAGCAGTACTTC.

This clonotype appeared many times. The rearrangement uses TRBV20-1 and TRBJ2-7; TRBD2 matches at 10 bases. This CDR3 spans 14 amino acids. The trim removed 6 bases at V and 7 bases at J, leaving 12 bases unmatched. CDR1 DFQATT and CDR2 SNEGSKA come from the germline V gene (reference sequence). CDR3 DNA: TGCAGTGCAGGGACTAGCGACCCGCCTGTTGAGCAGTACTTC. This encodes CSAGTSDPPVEQYF.

This clonotype was observed at least ten times. The chain recombines TRBV5-6 with TRBJ2-7; 7 nucleotides match TRBD2. Unmatched junction bases numbered 7, after V lost 4 bases and J lost 0 bases. In germline, CDR1 is SGHDT, CDR2 YYEEEE. The length of the CDR3 is 15 residues. The CDR3 loop reads CASSPRGGSSYEQYF. The CDR3 coding sequence is TGTGCCAGCAGCCCCCGGGGCGGGAGCTCCTACGAGCAGTACTTC.